These 25 T cell receptor beta chains were sequenced from one sample in a study of cytotoxic CD8 clonotypes in ibrutinib-treated CLL. Sequencing was performed with immunoSEQ multiplex PCR; in TCRdb, only in-frame clones are kept and a portion is missing. The repertoire consists of 57,000 or so clones, with roughly 54% occurring once and the leading ten covering under 30%. The material sequenced was PBMCs, taken at disease progression, from a patient treated with ibrutinib. These receptors all stem from a human donor with chronic lymphocytic leukemia.

This clone was observed many times. V gene TRBV7-6 combines with J gene TRBJ1-3; D remains ambiguous. The germline V and J ends were trimmed by 1 base and 1 base, with 8 bases remaining between them. Germline CDR1 reads SGHVS; CDR2 reads FNYEAQ. The CDR3 length is 15 residues. The CDR3 loop reads CASSLGYGSGNTIYF. The CDR3 DNA reads TGTGCCAGCAGCTTAGGGTACGGGTCTGGAAACACCATATATTTT. The variable domain in full, completed from reference TRBV7-6 and TRBJ1-3, reads GAGVSQSPRYKVTKRGQDVALRCDPISGHVSLYWYRQALGQGPEFLTYFNYEAQQDKSGLPNDRFSAERPEGSISTLTIQRTEQRDSAMYRCASSLGYGSGNTIYFGEGSWLTVV.

This chain uses TRBV4-1 with TRBJ2-1; 7 bases match TRBD2. J lost 7 bases, V lost 1 base, and 4 bases had no gene match. The CDR3 extends over 14 amino acids. Looked up from germline, CDR1 is MGHRA and CDR2 is YSYEKL. CDR3 sequence reads: CASSQVGGKNEQFF. CDR3 nucleotides: TGCGCCAGCAGCCAAGTCGGGGGGAAGAATGAGCAGTTCTTC.

This clone was found a few times. The gene calls are TRBV27 and TRBJ2-1; 13 positions match TRBD2. Per germline, CDR1 MNHEY and CDR2 SMNVEV (reference sequence). J gave up 9 bases and V 5 bases, and 13 bases lay outside the gene matches. The CDR3 has 17 amino acids. The CDR3 reads CASSPTPGLAGVGEQFF. The CDR3, as DNA: TGTGCCAGCAGTCCCACCCCTGGACTAGCGGGAGTCGGTGAGCAGTTCTTC.

The chain is built from TRBV5-1 and TRBJ1-1; D is uncertain. Germline V gene data show CDR1 as SGHRS and CDR2 as YFSETQ. Trimming cost V 4 bases and J 1 base, with 11 bases left between them. This CDR3 contains 14 residues. The CDR3 bases are TGCGCCAGCAGCCAACAGAGCTCGAACACTGAAGCTTTCTTT. Translating gives CASSQQSSNTEAFF.

V usage is TRBV19 and J usage is TRBJ1-2; D is unclear. CDR3 length equals 12 residues. V lost 7 bases and J lost 4, with 10 bases in between. In germline, CDR1 is LNHDA, CDR2 SQIVND (reference sequence). The chain's CDR3 is CASISRTYGYTF. In DNA form, the CDR3 reads TGTGCCAGTATCTCCCGAACCTATGGCTACACCTTC.

This clone has more than one count but fewer than ten. The chain has TRBV6-5 and TRBJ2-3, with a possible D match to TRBD1 (6 bases). The CDR3 spans 15 residues. The germline gives CDR1 MNHEY, CDR2 SVGAGI. The V end was cut by 6 bases, the J end by 4 bases, with 17 bases between. This chain's CDR3 is CASSLGTPVPDTQYF. The CDR3 DNA reads as TGTGCCAGCAGCTTAGGGACACCCGTTCCAGATACGCAGTATTTT.

This clone has more than one count but fewer than ten. This chain connects TRBV7-9 to TRBJ2-3; D may match TRBD1 or TRBD2 (5 bases each). The germline CDR1 and CDR2 sequences are SEHNR and FQNEAQ (reference sequence). The V gene lost 4 bases and the J gene lost 7 bases, with 21 bases spanning the gap. The CDR3 has 16 residues. The CDR3 DNA is TGTGCCAGCAGCTCGTCCAAACCGAGGGACCTGCATACGCAGTATTTT. Encoded protein: CASSSSKPRDLHTQYF.

This clone was found a few times. V and J are TRBV30 and TRBJ1-2; D remains ambiguous. Germline-derived CDR1 and CDR2 are GTSNPN and SVGIG (reference sequence). The CDR3 runs to 11 residues. V shed 1 base and J shed 4 bases, with 4 bases lying between them. CDR3 region: CAWSAFYGYTF. CDR3 sequence (DNA): TGTGCCTGGAGTGCTTTCTATGGCTACACCTTC.

The V gene is TRBV7-2, the J gene TRBJ2-7; D may be TRBD1 or TRBD2 (5 bases each). The CDR3 is made up of 13 amino acids. The V gene lost 5 bases and the J gene lost 2 bases, with 10 bases spanning the gap. CDR1 SGHTA and CDR2 FQGNSA come from the germline V gene. The CDR3 coding sequence is TGTGCCAGCAGCCGGGACGGGGCCTACGAGCAGTACTTC. Its translation: CASSRDGAYEQYF.

The chain links TRBV5-1 to TRBJ1-5, with 8 positions matching TRBD1. The length of the CDR3 is 14 residues. CDR1 and CDR2 from the germline V gene are SGHRS and YFSETQ. V was pared by 5 bases and J by 4 bases, with 5 bases of the junction left unmatched. CDR3 in amino acids: CASRGQGSNQPQHF. The DNA of the CDR3 is TGCGCCAGCAGAGGACAGGGATCAAATCAGCCCCAGCATTTT.

This clone was counted a few times. The chain carries TRBV6-1 and TRBJ1-1; D is ambiguous. Germline V lookup: CDR1 MNHNS, CDR2 SASEGT. CDR3 size: 11 residues. Trimming shortened V by 7 bases and J by 3 bases, and 6 bases separated the two germline ends. CDR3: CASKSYTEAFF. The CDR3 DNA follows: TGTGCCAGCAAGAGTTACACTGAAGCTTTCTTT.

This clone was counted a few times. This chain connects TRBV6-5 to TRBJ2-1; maybe TRBD1 (6 bases). There are 13 residues in the CDR3. The germline V gene encodes CDR1 MNHEY and CDR2 SVGAGI. Trimming shortened V by 4 bases and J by 6 bases, and 10 bases separated the two germline ends. The CDR3 DNA reads TGTGCCAGCAGTTTGGACAGCTTCAATGAGCAGTTCTTC. It specifies CASSLDSFNEQFF.

The V gene is TRBV9, the J gene TRBJ2-2, with D possibly TRBD1 on 6 matching bases. Germline V gene sequence: CDR1 SGDLS, CDR2 YYNGEE. V shed 4 bases and J shed 0 bases, with 10 bases lying between them. This CDR3 is built from 15 residues. CDR3 nucleotides: TGTGCCAGCAGCCCTAGGACAGCGAACACCGGGGAGCTGTTTTTT. It translates to CASSPRTANTGELFF. Drawing the rest from reference TRBV9 and TRBJ2-2, the complete variable domain is DSGVTQTPKHLITATGQRVTLRCSPRSGDLSVYWYQQSLDQGLQFLIQYYNGEERAKGNILERFSAQQFPDLHSELNLSSLELGDSALYFCASSPRTANTGELFFGEGSRLTVL.

The V call is TRBV28, the J call TRBJ2-5; the match to TRBD1 covers 8 bases. With 2 bases clipped from V and 5 bases from J, the junction kept 13 bases outside the gene matches. The CDR3 consists of 17 residues. Germline CDR1 reads MDHEN; CDR2 reads SYDVKM. The CDR3 is CASSLGTGPPIDETQYF. The CDR3 nucleotides read TGTGCCAGCAGTTTAGGGACAGGCCCTCCGATTGATGAGACCCAGTACTTC.

The chain has TRBV7-9 and TRBJ1-1, with a tentative D call TRBD1 (6 bases). Germline CDR1 SEHNR, CDR2 FQNEAQ (reference sequence). V was cut by 2 bases and J by 3 bases, with 7 bases left in between. The CDR3 has 13 residues. CDR3: CASSLTGYTEAFF. The CDR3 nucleotides read TGTGCCAGCAGCTTAACAGGGTACACTGAAGCTTTCTTT.

This chain uses TRBV28 with TRBJ1-2; possible D gene TRBD1, 5 bases. CDR3 length: 16 residues. The germline CDR1 and CDR2 sequences are MDHEN and SYDVKM. Trimming cost V 2 bases and J 0 bases, with 13 bases left between them. CDR3: CASSLGSTGANYGYTF. DNA of the CDR3: TGTGCCAGCAGTTTAGGTTCTACAGGAGCTAACTATGGCTACACCTTC.

The genes are TRBV27 and TRBJ1-2; D gene ambiguous. Trimming took 0 bases from V and 4 from J, leaving 15 bases between them. Germline values: CDR1 MNHEY, CDR2 SMNVEV (reference sequence). This CDR3 contains 16 residues. Written as DNA, the CDR3 is TGTGCCAGCAGTTTATCGGAACATGCAAGCCTCTATGGCTACACCTTC. Translated, it gives CASSLSEHASLYGYTF.

The chain recombines TRBV6-6 with TRBJ2-1; TRBD1 agrees at 8 bases. In germline, CDR1 is MNHNY, CDR2 SVGAGI (reference sequence). The CDR3 totals 15 residues. After removal of 0 bases from V and 8 bases from J, the junction contained 6 bases not matched to a gene. Here the CDR3 reads CASSYSRGPGHEQFF. DNA for the CDR3: TGTGCCAGCAGTTACTCCAGGGGGCCTGGGCATGAGCAGTTCTTC.

This clone was observed a few times. Other DNA sequences within the sample encode an identical CDR3. V gene TRBV28 combines with J gene TRBJ1-5; TRBD1 might be the D (5 bases). Germline CDR1 reads MDHEN; CDR2 reads SYDVKM. The V and J ends lost 3 bases and 1 base respectively, with 7 bases between them. The CDR3 runs to 14 residues. The CDR3 nucleotides are TGTGCCAGCAGTTTGGGGGGGAGCAATCAGCCCCAGCATTTT. Amino acid sequence: CASSLGGSNQPQHF. Drawing the rest from reference TRBV28 and TRBJ1-5, the complete variable domain is DVKVTQSSRYLVKRTGEKVFLECVQDMDHENMFWYRQDPGLGLRLIYFSYDVKMKEKGDIPEGYSVSREKKERFSLILESASTNQTSMYLCASSLGGSNQPQHFGDGTRLSIL.

This chain links TRBV9 with TRBJ1-2, with unresolved D. The CDR3 length is 13 residues. In germline, CDR1 is SGDLS, CDR2 YYNGEE. Trimming took off 2 bases at V and 3 bases at J, with 8 bases between the two ends. CDR3 protein: CASSVSPDYGYTF. The CDR3 nucleotides are TGTGCCAGCAGCGTCTCCCCTGACTATGGCTACACCTTC.

The chain uses TRBV2 and TRBJ1-5; TRBD1 matches 7 bases. The V gene end was trimmed by 7 bases and the J gene end by 0 bases; junction bases not matched to a gene: 3. Germline CDR1 and CDR2: SNHLY and FYNNEI. This CDR3 contains 14 residues. The CDR3 sequence: CASKKGASNQPQHF. The DNA for the CDR3 is TGTGCCAGCAAAAAGGGGGCTAGCAATCAGCCCCAGCATTTT.

The J gene is TRBJ2-1, the V gene TRBV11-2; unclear D gene. The germline V gene has CDR1 SGHAT and CDR2 FQNNGV. The V end was cut by 5 bases, the J end by 7 bases, with 9 bases between. The CDR3 length is 12 residues. The CDR3 loop is CASSPALNEQFF. DNA for the CDR3: TGTGCCAGCAGCCCGGCTCTGAATGAGCAGTTCTTC.

The rearrangement links TRBV5-1 to TRBJ1-6; TRBD1 agrees at 7 bases. CDR1 is SGHRS, CDR2 YFSETQ, per germline. The V gene end was trimmed by 4 bases and the J gene end by 7 bases; junction bases not matched to a gene: 11. This CDR3 region has 16 residues. CDR3 region: CASSGGDSELNSPLHF. CDR3 nucleotide sequence: TGCGCCAGCAGCGGGGGGGACAGCGAATTAAATTCACCCCTCCACTTT.

V usage is TRBV7-2 and J usage is TRBJ1-4; D ambiguous. V lost 2 bases, J lost 0 bases, and 7 bases lay in between. The CDR3 sequence is 15 residues long. Germline V gives CDR1 SGHTA, CDR2 FQGNSA. DNA of the CDR3: TGTGCCAGCAGCTTAAACAGCGCAACTAATGAAAAACTGTTTTTT. Its translation is CASSLNSATNEKLFF.

The rearrangement links TRBV7-2 to TRBJ1-3; 10 nucleotides match TRBD1. Trimming removed 5 bases from V and 7 bases from J; junction bases left unmatched: 2. Germline CDR1 and CDR2: SGHTA and FQGNSA. This CDR3 has 13 amino acids. For the CDR3, the DNA is TGTGCCAGCAGCACGGGACAGGGGAACACCATATATTTT. It specifies CASSTGQGNTIYF.